This is a list of T cell receptor beta chains from one sample in a study of shared clonotypes between healthy human individuals. The protocol was immunoSEQ multiplex PCR, while the TCRdb copy is restricted to in-frame clones and leaves out a portion. The profile shows hundreds of thousands of clones, approximately 96% of them singletons. The sequencing sample was made of naive CD8+ T cells sorted from blood. Receptor source: a woman aged 30 to 39 in good health. The conserved cysteine and the conserved F or W are not part of the CDR3 here.

ASSDSPRAGYT	TRBV6-4
SVDSGTTGALYEQY	TRBV29-1
ASRPSSGVLEQY	TRBV28
ASSQEAGKNIQY	TRBV4-1
ASSGGQGMGETQY	TRBV5-4
ASSFTYEQY	TRBV28
ASSLGTGARGYT	TRBV5-4
ASSSGLPGEF	TRBV7-9
ASSLGQNQYEQY	TRBV5-1
STGLRNEQF	TRBV29-1
ASSQGTSGSTDTQY	TRBV4-2
ASRESGWDSYNEQF	TRBV2
ASSRLAGFTDTQY	TRBV28
ATSLGPSLKSNEQF	TRBV28
ASSPGRGPYEQY	TRBV5-6
ASNSGGSGANVLT	TRBV27
ASSDDSTYEQY	TRBV19
ASSHIAAGGLSYEQY	TRBV4-1
ASSQTGRVYGYT	TRBV28
SVKTRVTYEQY	TRBV29-1